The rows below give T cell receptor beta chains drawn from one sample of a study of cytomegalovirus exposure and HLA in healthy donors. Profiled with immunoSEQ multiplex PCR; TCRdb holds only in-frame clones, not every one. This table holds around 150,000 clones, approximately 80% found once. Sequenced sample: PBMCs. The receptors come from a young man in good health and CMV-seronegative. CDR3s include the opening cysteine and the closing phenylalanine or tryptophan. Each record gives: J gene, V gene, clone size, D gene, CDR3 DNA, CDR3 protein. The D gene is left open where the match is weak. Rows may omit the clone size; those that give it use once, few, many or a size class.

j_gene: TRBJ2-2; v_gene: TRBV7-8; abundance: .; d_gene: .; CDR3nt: TGTGCCAGCGGTACGGCAGGGGCCGGGGAGCTGTTTTTT; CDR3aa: CASGTAGAGELFF
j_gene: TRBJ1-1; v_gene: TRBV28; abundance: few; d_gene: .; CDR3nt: TGTGCCAGCAGTTTAGGGGGCGGGCGATCTGAAGCTTTCTTT; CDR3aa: CASSLGGGRSEAFF
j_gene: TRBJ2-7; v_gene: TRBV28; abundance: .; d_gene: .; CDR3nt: TGTGCCAGCAGTTTAGGTACACCGGGGGAGCAGTACTTC; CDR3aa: CASSLGTPGEQYF
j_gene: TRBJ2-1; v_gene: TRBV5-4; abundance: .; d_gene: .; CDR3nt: TGTGCCAGCAGCAAAATGGCGGACAATGAGCAGTTCTTC; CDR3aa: CASSKMADNEQFF
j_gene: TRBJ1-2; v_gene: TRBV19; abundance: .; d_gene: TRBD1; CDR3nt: TGTGCCAGTAGTATTTTCGGACAGGGCAACTATGGCTACACCTTC; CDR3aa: CASSIFGQGNYGYTF
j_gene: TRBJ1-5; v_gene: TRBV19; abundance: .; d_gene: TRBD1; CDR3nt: TGTGCCAGTAGAAAAGGGACAGGGGATGGGGCGGCGAGCAATCAGCCCCAGCATTTT; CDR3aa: CASRKGTGDGAASNQPQHF
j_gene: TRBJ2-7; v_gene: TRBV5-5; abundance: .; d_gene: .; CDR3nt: TGTGCCAGCAGCTTGCAGGGTACCTACGAGCAGTACTTC; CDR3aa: CASSLQGTYEQYF
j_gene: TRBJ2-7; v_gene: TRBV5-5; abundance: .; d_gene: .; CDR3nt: TGTGCCAGCAGCTTGGCAGTGGAGCAGTACTTC; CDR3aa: CASSLAVEQYF
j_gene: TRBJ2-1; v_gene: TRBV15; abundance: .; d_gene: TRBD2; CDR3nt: TGTGCCACCAGCGGTTTAGCGGGCCACTCCTACAATGAGCAGTTCTTC; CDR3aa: CATSGLAGHSYNEQFF
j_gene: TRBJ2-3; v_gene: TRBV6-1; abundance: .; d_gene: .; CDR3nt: TGTGCCAGCAGTGCCCTTAAGGCGGGACAGAGTCCTTCGTTCGGAGATACGCAGTATTTT; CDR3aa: CASSALKAGQSPSFGDTQYF